This T cell receptor beta chain was recorded in a study of shared clonotypes between healthy human individuals. Whole-study results and caveats: The small donor group covered limited genetic and exposure diversity. Sampling included only blood; tissue repertoires likely differ.

Bulk PBMC genomic DNA spanned ten immunoSEQ deep plates. Sequencing was performed with immunoSEQ multiplex PCR; in TCRdb, only in-frame clones are kept and a portion is missing. Of around 500,000 clones listed, approximately 81% were seen once; the top ten hold roughly 13%. V was shortened by 5 bases and J by 0 bases, with 9 bases between the two germline ends. The CDR3 is 14 residues long. Germline-derived CDR1 and CDR2 are KGHSH and LQKENI. Details on this clone: The antigen remains undetermined.

The sequence was obtained from a woman in her thirties or forties in good health. Some clones in this sample may be carry-over from other donors' samples. V and J are TRBV18 and TRBJ2-3; D unclear. Sequenced: PBMCs. The CDR3 sequence is CASSSFTSTDTQYF. The CDR3 nucleotides are TGTGCCAGCTCATCGTTCACTAGCACAGATACGCAGTATTTT.